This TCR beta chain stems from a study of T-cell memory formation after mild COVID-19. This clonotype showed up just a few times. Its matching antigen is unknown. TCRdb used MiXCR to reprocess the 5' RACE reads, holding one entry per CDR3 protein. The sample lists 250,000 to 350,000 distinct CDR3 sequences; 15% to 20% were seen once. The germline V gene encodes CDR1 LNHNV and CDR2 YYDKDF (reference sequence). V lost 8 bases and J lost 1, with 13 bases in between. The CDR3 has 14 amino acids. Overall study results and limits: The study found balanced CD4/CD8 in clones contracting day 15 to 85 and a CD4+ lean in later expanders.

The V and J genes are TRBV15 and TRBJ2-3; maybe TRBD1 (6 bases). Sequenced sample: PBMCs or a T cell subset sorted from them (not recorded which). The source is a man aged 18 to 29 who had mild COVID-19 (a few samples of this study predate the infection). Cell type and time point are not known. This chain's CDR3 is CATREGHGTDTQYF. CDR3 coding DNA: TGTGCCACCCGAGAGGGACATGGCACAGATACGCAGTATTTT.